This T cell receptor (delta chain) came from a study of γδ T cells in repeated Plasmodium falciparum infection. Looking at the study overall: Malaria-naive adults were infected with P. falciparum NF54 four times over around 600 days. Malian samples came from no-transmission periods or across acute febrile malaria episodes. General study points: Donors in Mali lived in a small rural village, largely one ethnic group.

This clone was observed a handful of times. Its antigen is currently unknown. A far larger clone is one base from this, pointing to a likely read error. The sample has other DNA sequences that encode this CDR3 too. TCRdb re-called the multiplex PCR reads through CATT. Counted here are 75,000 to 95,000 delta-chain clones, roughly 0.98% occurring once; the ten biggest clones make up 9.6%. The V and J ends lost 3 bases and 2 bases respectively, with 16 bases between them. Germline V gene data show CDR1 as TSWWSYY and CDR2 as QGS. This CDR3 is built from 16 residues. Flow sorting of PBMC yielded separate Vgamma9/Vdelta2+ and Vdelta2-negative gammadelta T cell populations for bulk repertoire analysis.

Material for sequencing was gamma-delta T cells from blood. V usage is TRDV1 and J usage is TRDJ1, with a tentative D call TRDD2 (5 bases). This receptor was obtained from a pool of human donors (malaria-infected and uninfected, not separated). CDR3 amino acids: CALGDPPYERTDKLIF. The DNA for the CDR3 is TGTGCTCTTGGGGACCCCCCCTACGAACGAACCGATAAACTCATCTTT.